This entry concerns a single TCR beta chain. These data come from a study of technical replicates of blood from a handful of donors. Using immunoSEQ multiplex PCR, the repertoire was profiled, and TCRdb retains in-frame clones only, with some absent. This sample has approximately 79,000 clones; around 97% occur once, and the top ten carry 0.29%. Germline V gene lookup returns CDR1 SGHTA and CDR2 FQGNSA. The CDR3 has 15 amino acids. Unmatched junction bases numbered 12, after V lost 3 bases and J lost 7 bases. The source material was T cells isolated from PBMCs. This clonotype was obtained from a human donor in good health. J is TRBJ2-7 and V is TRBV7-2; TRBD1 agrees at 7 bases. CDR3 amino acids: CASSFTGAGGVEQYF. In nucleotides, the CDR3 is TGTGCCAGCAGCTTCACAGGGGCCGGAGGAGTAGAGCAGTACTTC.